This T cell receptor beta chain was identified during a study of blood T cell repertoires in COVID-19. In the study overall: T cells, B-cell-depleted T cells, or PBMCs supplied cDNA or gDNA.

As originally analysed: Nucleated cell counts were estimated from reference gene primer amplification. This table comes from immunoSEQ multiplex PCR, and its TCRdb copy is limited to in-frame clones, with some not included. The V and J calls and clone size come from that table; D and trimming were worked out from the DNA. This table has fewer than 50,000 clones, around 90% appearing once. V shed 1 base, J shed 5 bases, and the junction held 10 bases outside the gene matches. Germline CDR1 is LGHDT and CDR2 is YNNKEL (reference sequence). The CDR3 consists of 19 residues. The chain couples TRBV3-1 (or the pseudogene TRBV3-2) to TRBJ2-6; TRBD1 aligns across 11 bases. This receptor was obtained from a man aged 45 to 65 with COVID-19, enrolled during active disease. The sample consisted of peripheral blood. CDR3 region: CASSQANFGQGARANVLTF. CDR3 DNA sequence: TGTGCCAGCAGCCAAGCAAATTTCGGACAGGGGGCGCGGGCCAACGTCCTGACTTTC.